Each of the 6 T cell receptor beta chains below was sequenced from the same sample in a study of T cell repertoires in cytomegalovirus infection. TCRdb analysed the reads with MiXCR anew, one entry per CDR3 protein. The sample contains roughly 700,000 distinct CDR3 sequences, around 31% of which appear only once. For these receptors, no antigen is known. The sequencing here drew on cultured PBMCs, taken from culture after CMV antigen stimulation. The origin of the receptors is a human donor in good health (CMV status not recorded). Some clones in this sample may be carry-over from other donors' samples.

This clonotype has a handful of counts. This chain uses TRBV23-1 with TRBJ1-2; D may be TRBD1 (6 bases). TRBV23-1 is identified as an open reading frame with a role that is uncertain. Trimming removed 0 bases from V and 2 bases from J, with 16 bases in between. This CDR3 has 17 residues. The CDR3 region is CASSQSGIGGPNYGYTF. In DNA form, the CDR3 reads TGCGCCAGCAGTCAATCGGGGATTGGGGGGCCGAACTATGGCTACACCTTC.

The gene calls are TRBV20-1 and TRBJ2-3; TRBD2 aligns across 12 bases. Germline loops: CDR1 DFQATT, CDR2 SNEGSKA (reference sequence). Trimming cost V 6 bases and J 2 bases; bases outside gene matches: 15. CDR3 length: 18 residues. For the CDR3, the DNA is TGCAGTGCGTTGGGACTAGCGGGCGCCACTGAGACCACAGATACGCAGTATTTT. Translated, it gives CSALGLAGATETTDTQYF.

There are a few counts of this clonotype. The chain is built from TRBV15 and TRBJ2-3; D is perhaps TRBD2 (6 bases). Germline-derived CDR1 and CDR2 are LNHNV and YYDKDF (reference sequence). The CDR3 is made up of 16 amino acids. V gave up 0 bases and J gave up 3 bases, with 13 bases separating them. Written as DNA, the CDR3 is TGTGCCACCAGCAGAGAGTACGGGGGTATAACAGATACGCAGTATTTT. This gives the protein CATSREYGGITDTQYF.

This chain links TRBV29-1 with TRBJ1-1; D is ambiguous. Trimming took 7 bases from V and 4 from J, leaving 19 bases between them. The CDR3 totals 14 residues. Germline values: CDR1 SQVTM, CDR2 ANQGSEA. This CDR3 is CSAKPTKFSTEAFF. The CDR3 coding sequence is TGCAGCGCAAAGCCGACAAAATTTTCCACTGAAGCTTTCTTT. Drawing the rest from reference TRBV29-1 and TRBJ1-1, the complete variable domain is SAVISQKPSRDICQRGTSLTIQCQVDSQVTMMFWYRQQPGQSLTLIATANQGSEATYESGFVIDKFPISRPNLTFSTLTVSNMSPEDSSIYLCSAKPTKFSTEAFFGQGTRLTVV.

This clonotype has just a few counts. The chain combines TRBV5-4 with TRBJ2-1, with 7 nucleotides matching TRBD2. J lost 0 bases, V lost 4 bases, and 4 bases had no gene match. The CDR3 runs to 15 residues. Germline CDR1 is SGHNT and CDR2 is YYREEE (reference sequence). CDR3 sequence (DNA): TGTGCCAGCAGCCTGGGGGGGGACTCCTACAATGAGCAGTTCTTC. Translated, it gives CASSLGGDSYNEQFF.

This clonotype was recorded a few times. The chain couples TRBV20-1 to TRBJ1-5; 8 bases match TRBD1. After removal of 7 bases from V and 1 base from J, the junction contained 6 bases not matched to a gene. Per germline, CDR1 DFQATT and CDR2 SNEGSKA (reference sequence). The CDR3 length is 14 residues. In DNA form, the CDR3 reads TGCAGTGTCCAACAGGGGGGAAGCAATCAGCCCCAGCATTTT. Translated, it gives CSVQQGGSNQPQHF.